The sequence of this T cell receptor beta chain was determined in a study of cytomegalovirus exposure and HLA in healthy donors. Study-level results: Specific recognition of CMV antigens was confirmed in vitro for a few chains (all CMV-associated). Later analysis suggested most CMV-associated TCR beta chains were HLA-restricted. Later, an analysis found that common viral pathogens appeared to be linked with several of the most significant clusters. Some highly shared sequence variants likely arose as a pipeline artifact.

Amplification used 60 Vbeta primers and 13 Jbeta primers. Repertoires were generated with immunoSEQ multiplex PCR, while TCRdb's copy carries only in-frame clones and drops some. The sample carries roughly 100,000 clones, about four fifths recorded once. V was cut by 6 bases and J by 8 bases, with 17 bases left in between. Germline assignment: CDR1 ENHRY and CDR2 SYGVKD. The CDR3 is made up of 14 amino acids. Worth noting for this clone: Its antigen is not identified.

The V call is TRBV10-3, the J call TRBJ2-4; possibly TRBD1 for D (6 bases). The source of this sequence is a man aged 45-60 years in good health and CMV-seronegative. Sequencing was done on a sample of PBMCs. The CDR3 DNA reads TGTGCCATCAGACAAATGGCAGGGGATCACATTCAGTACTTC. As protein: CAIRQMAGDHIQYF.